Listed below are T cell receptor beta chains from one sample, sequenced in a study of blood T cell repertoires in COVID-19. Assay used: immunoSEQ multiplex PCR; TCRdb lists only in-frame clones, some missing. The data hold 280,000 or so clones, with about nine tenths observed a single time. Input material: PBMCs or T cells enriched from blood (not recorded which). The receptors were sampled from a woman aged 45-65 years who had been exposed to COVID-19. Each CDR3 is given with its conserved first and last residue.

TRBJ1-2	TRBV7-9	CASSRDSWNYGYTF
TRBJ2-5	TRBV30	CAWSHKNRAKETQYF
TRBJ1-3	TRBV6-1	CASSEERVLNTIYF
TRBJ2-7	TRBV27	CASSLSGSSYEQYF
TRBJ1-5	TRBV30	CAWSGGAGQPQHF
TRBJ2-7	TRBV5-1	CASSLMTGLAYEQYF
TRBJ2-5	TRBV5-1	CASSGRGSYQETQYF
TRBJ2-6	TRBV5-4	CASTIAGANVLTF
TRBJ2-2	TRBV6-1	CASSEVLRTSGTSGELFF
TRBJ1-3	TRBV7-9	CAGGQFGSLRGNTIYF
TRBJ1-3	TRBV4-2	CASSQEDSNSGNTIYF
TRBJ2-1	TRBV4-2	CASSQRPAPEQFF